This T cell receptor (beta chain) comes out of a study of beta chain features in type 1 diabetes. As for the study in general: Age, gender, cell numbers and subset yield matched between patients and controls.

Of note for this clone: What it recognizes is unknown.

The investigators reverse transcribed all of the isolated RNA, so they sequenced expressed TCRB transcripts. TCRdb's copy holds only in-frame clones and misses some; the assay was immunoSEQ multiplex PCR. Here the sample spans 250,000 to 300,000 clones, about 23% being singletons. Germline CDR1 reads SQVTM; CDR2 reads ANQGSEA. V was pared by 3 bases and J by 0 bases, with 6 bases between. This CDR3 spans 13 amino acids. Points from the study as a whole: Researchers reported that naive, central memory and Treg TCRB repertoires appeared more similar in patients than in healthy donors. Among patients with Type 1 diabetes, TCRB CDR3s were moderately but significantly shorter in every one of the four CD4+ subsets. Shorter templates may be favored by PCR, equally so in patients and controls. More deletions and fewer insertions at VDJ junctions were found in patients with type 1 diabetes.

The specimen sequenced was naive CD4+ T cells from blood. The V and J genes are TRBV29-1 and TRBJ2-1; a weak D match, TRBD1 (5 bases). This sequence was found in a young woman with type 1 diabetes. The CDR3 loop reads CSVETVSYNEQFF. The CDR3 nucleotides read TGCAGCGTTGAGACAGTCTCCTACAATGAGCAGTTCTTC.